Listed below are T cell receptor beta chains from one sample, sequenced in a study of blood T cells in healthy people across ages. Each CDR3 protein gets one entry after TCRdb re-called the 5' RACE reads with MiXCR. The sample includes approximately 770,000 distinct CDR3 sequences, 58% of them seen just once. The sequenced sample consisted of blood. The receptors come from a man aged 25 to 45 in good health. CDR3s include the opening cysteine and the closing phenylalanine or tryptophan. Each record gives: J gene, clone size, V gene, D gene, CDR3 DNA, CDR3 protein. A D gene is named only where the DNA matches it firmly. The size of a clone is reported for some rows only, either as once, few or many, or as a class for expanded clones.

j_gene: TRBJ2-6; abundance: -; v_gene: TRBV20-1; d_gene: -; CDR3nt: TGCAGTGCTAGGATACAAGGCTCTGGGGCCAACGTCCTGACTTTC; CDR3aa: CSARIQGSGANVLTF
j_gene: TRBJ1-4; abundance: -; v_gene: TRBV27; d_gene: TRBD1; CDR3nt: TGTGCCAGCACCTGGGACAGGATCCGGGAAAAACTGTTTTTT; CDR3aa: CASTWDRIREKLFF
j_gene: TRBJ2-1; abundance: -; v_gene: TRBV7-2; d_gene: TRBD1; CDR3nt: TGTGCCAGCAGCAAGGGGGACCCCAGGGGGTACAATGAGCAGTTCTTC; CDR3aa: CASSKGDPRGYNEQFF
j_gene: TRBJ1-5; abundance: -; v_gene: TRBV20-1; d_gene: -; CDR3nt: TGCAGTGCTAGAGATCCGGGGGACAATCAGCCCCAGCATTTT; CDR3aa: CSARDPGDNQPQHF
j_gene: TRBJ2-7; abundance: -; v_gene: TRBV7-2; d_gene: -; CDR3nt: TGTGCCAGCACTCAAGGGGTGGGCCACTACGAGCAGTACTTC; CDR3aa: CASTQGVGHYEQYF
j_gene: TRBJ2-5; abundance: -; v_gene: TRBV6-1; d_gene: TRBD1; CDR3nt: TGTGCCAGCGTGAGGGACAGGGGTCAAGAGACCCAGTACTTC; CDR3aa: CASVRDRGQETQYF
j_gene: TRBJ2-1; abundance: -; v_gene: TRBV11-2; d_gene: TRBD2; CDR3nt: TGTGCCAGCAGCTTAGGGACTAGCAACAATGAGCAGTTCTTC; CDR3aa: CASSLGTSNNEQFF
j_gene: TRBJ2-1; abundance: -; v_gene: TRBV6-2/TRBV6-3; d_gene: -; CDR3nt: TGTGCCAGCAGTTACTCGTGGACAGCCACTTCTAACAATGAGCAGTTCTTC; CDR3aa: CASSYSWTATSNNEQFF
j_gene: TRBJ1-5; abundance: once; v_gene: TRBV12-3/TRBV12-4; d_gene: -; CDR3nt: TGTGCCAGCAGCTTAGCTCAGCCCCAGCATTTT; CDR3aa: CASSLAQPQHF
j_gene: TRBJ1-5; abundance: -; v_gene: TRBV20-1; d_gene: -; CDR3nt: TGCAGTGCTAGGGAGACTCCGGGCGGCAATCAGCCCCAGCATTTT; CDR3aa: CSARETPGGNQPQHF
j_gene: TRBJ2-4; abundance: -; v_gene: TRBV3-1; d_gene: -; CDR3nt: TGTGCCAGCAGCCAGATGGGCCCCCTTATCCGGTACTTC; CDR3aa: CASSQMGPLIRYF
j_gene: TRBJ2-7; abundance: -; v_gene: TRBV12-3/TRBV12-4; d_gene: TRBD2; CDR3nt: TGTGCCAGCAGTTCAACACTAGCGGGGTCCTACAATGAGCAGTACTTC; CDR3aa: CASSSTLAGSYNEQYF
j_gene: TRBJ2-7; abundance: few; v_gene: TRBV5-1; d_gene: -; CDR3nt: TGCGCCAGCAGCCTAAGGACGGCGCTCTACGAGCAGTACTTC; CDR3aa: CASSLRTALYEQYF
j_gene: TRBJ1-2; abundance: -; v_gene: TRBV10-3; d_gene: -; CDR3nt: TGTGCCATCAGGCCCGGGACGACGCTCCCTGGCTACACCTTC; CDR3aa: CAIRPGTTLPGYTF
j_gene: TRBJ1-1; abundance: -; v_gene: TRBV7-2; d_gene: -; CDR3nt: TGTGCCAGCGGTTATAGAGCAGGGGCGGGGAACACTGAAGCTTTCTTT; CDR3aa: CASGYRAGAGNTEAFF
j_gene: TRBJ2-2; abundance: -; v_gene: TRBV29-1; d_gene: -; CDR3nt: TGCAGCGTTGTTGTAGCGCTGAACACCGGGGAGCTGTTTTTT; CDR3aa: CSVVVALNTGELFF
j_gene: TRBJ1-2; abundance: once; v_gene: TRBV21-1; d_gene: -; CDR3nt: TGTGCCAGCAGCAAAGCGCGCAGGGGGTATGGTTACACCTTC; CDR3aa: CASSKARRGYGYTF
j_gene: TRBJ1-1; abundance: -; v_gene: TRBV28; d_gene: -; CDR3nt: TGTGCCAGCAGTTTGTCCATGGGGCTGAACACTGAAGCTTTCTTT; CDR3aa: CASSLSMGLNTEAFF
j_gene: TRBJ2-2; abundance: few; v_gene: TRBV2; d_gene: -; CDR3nt: TGTGCTACCAGCGTTTCGAGCACCGGGGAGCTGTTTTTT; CDR3aa: CATSVSSTGELFF
j_gene: TRBJ2-2; abundance: -; v_gene: TRBV6-5; d_gene: TRBD2; CDR3nt: TGTGCCAGCAGACTAGCGAAGGGCACCGGGGAGCTGTTTTTT; CDR3aa: CASRLAKGTGELFF
j_gene: TRBJ2-7; abundance: few; v_gene: TRBV7-2; d_gene: TRBD2; CDR3nt: TGTGCCAGCAGCATGACTAGCGTACCCTACGAGCAGTACTTC; CDR3aa: CASSMTSVPYEQYF
j_gene: TRBJ2-1; abundance: -; v_gene: TRBV6-2/TRBV6-3; d_gene: TRBD2; CDR3nt: TGTGCCAGCAGCCGGACTAGCGGGGGGCAAGTAGCCAATGAGCAGTTCTTC; CDR3aa: CASSRTSGGQVANEQFF
j_gene: TRBJ2-3; abundance: -; v_gene: TRBV2; d_gene: TRBD2; CDR3nt: TGTGCCAGCAGTGATGGTAGCGGGGGTCTAGATACGCAGTATTTT; CDR3aa: CASSDGSGGLDTQYF
j_gene: TRBJ1-6; abundance: -; v_gene: TRBV28; d_gene: -; CDR3nt: TGTGCCAGCAGTTTGCGGGCGGGCCGTTCACCCCTCCACTTT; CDR3aa: CASSLRAGRSPLHF
j_gene: TRBJ2-3; abundance: -; v_gene: TRBV2; d_gene: TRBD1; CDR3nt: TGTGCCAGCAGTGAGGACAGGGACGCGACAGATACGCAGTATTTT; CDR3aa: CASSEDRDATDTQYF
j_gene: TRBJ2-5; abundance: -; v_gene: TRBV5-1; d_gene: TRBD1; CDR3nt: TGCGCCAGCAGCTGGACTGAACAGGGGGTCGTGGAGACCCAGTACTTC; CDR3aa: CASSWTEQGVVETQYF
j_gene: TRBJ1-1; abundance: -; v_gene: TRBV15; d_gene: TRBD1; CDR3nt: TGTGCCACCAGCAGAGGCGGACAGGGCCACACTGAAGCTTTCTTT; CDR3aa: CATSRGGQGHTEAFF
j_gene: TRBJ2-7; abundance: -; v_gene: TRBV7-9; d_gene: -; CDR3nt: TGTGCCAGCAGTAGGCAGGAGCTATCCTACGAGCAGTACTTC; CDR3aa: CASSRQELSYEQYF
j_gene: TRBJ2-7; abundance: few; v_gene: TRBV11-2; d_gene: -; CDR3nt: TGTGCCAGCAGCTTGGATAGGGTAGCTTACGAGCAGTACTTC; CDR3aa: CASSLDRVAYEQYF